The source of this TCR beta chain is a study of cytomegalovirus exposure and HLA in healthy donors. As for the study in general: Early release data held approximately 81 million unique TCRs from HLA-typed donors.

Findings and limits, study-wide: Sequencing depth across donors, presence/absence analyses assumed, was roughly uniform.

Use of 60 Vbeta and 13 Jbeta primers characterized the PCR. Produced via immunoSEQ multiplex PCR; TCRdb's table is partial and in-frame only. The repertoire holds about 220,000 clones, with about 74% as singletons. Germline CDR1 is SGHNT and CDR2 is YYREEE (reference sequence). This CDR3 spans 16 amino acids. V was cut by 4 bases and J by 0 bases, with 16 bases left in between. About this clone: What it recognizes is unknown.

The sequence was obtained from a woman aged 25 to 39 in good health and CMV-seronegative. The genes are TRBV5-4 and TRBJ1-1, with D possibly being TRBD1 (5 bases). Sequenced input: PBMCs. The CDR3 is CASSRSPTEMNTEAFF. The CDR3 DNA sequence: TGTGCCAGCAGCCGCTCCCCGACAGAGATGAACACTGAAGCTTTCTTT. The complete variable domain, with remaining parts taken from reference TRBV5-4 and TRBJ1-1, reads ETGVTQSPTHLIKTRGQQVTLRCSSQSGHNTVSWYQQALGQGPQFIFQYYREEENGRGNFPPRFSGLQFPNYSSELNVNALELDDSALYLCASSRSPTEMNTEAFFGQGTRLTVV.